This T cell receptor (beta chain) was observed in a study of cytomegalovirus exposure and HLA in healthy donors. This CDR3 contains 15 residues. The germline V gene encodes CDR1 SEHNR and CDR2 FQNEAQ (reference sequence). With 4 bases clipped from V and 4 bases from J, the junction kept 9 bases outside the gene matches. Primers: 60 Vbeta forward and 13 Jbeta reverse. Assay: immunoSEQ multiplex PCR; the TCRdb copy retains only in-frame clones and omits some. The sample has about 65,000 clones, around 80% seen once. The sequence came from a woman aged 25 to 39 in good health and CMV-seronegative. The sequencing input was PBMCs. This rearrangement joins TRBV7-9 to TRBJ2-7; 8 bases map to TRBD1. CDR3 loop: CASSSGTGSGYEQYF. The DNA of the CDR3 is TGTGCCAGCAGCTCGGGGACAGGCTCAGGGTACGAGCAGTACTTC.